This T cell receptor (beta chain) was identified during a study of CD8 T cells in ankylosing spondylitis. Regarding the study as a whole: CD8+ cells made up the disease-linked clones, which were relatively rare in peripheral blood. Made up of about eight highly homologous variants, a TCR beta motif appeared characteristic of ankylosing spondylitis blood.

The germline CDR1 and CDR2 sequences are SGHAT and FQNNGV. CDR3 size: 16 residues. Trimming took 2 bases from V and 5 from J, leaving 15 bases between them. Notes on this clonotype: Its antigen is unknown.

Construction of TCR beta libraries was performed using quantitative 5'-RACE with molecular barcodes. TCRdb re-called the 5' RACE reads with MiXCR, one entry per CDR3 protein. In the table there are fewer than 35,000 distinct CDR3 sequences, about 30% of which are singletons. Sequenced: synovial fluid, either unsorted or a sorted T cell fraction (not recorded which). V gene TRBV11-2 combines with J gene TRBJ2-2; D is perhaps TRBD2 (6 bases). The receptor's source is a male donor with ankylosing spondylitis. The CDR3 nucleotides are TGTGCCAGCAGCTTAAGTGTCGGGAGAGGAACCGGGGAGCTGTTTTTT. This codes for CASSLSVGRGTGELFF.